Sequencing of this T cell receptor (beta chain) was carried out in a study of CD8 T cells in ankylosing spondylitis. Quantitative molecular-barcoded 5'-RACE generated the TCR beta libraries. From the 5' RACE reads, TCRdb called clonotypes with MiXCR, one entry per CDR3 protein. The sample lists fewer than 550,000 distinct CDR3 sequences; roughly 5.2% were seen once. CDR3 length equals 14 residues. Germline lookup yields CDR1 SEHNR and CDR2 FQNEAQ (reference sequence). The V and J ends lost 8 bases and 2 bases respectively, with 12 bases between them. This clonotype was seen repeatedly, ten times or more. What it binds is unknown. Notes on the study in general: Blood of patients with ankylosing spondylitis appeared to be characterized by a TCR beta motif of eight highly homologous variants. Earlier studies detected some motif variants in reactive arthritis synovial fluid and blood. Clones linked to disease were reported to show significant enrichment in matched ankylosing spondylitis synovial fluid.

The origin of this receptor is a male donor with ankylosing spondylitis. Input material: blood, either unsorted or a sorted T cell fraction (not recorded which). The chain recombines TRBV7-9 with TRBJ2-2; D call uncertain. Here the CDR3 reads CASFERANTGELFF. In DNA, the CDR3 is TGTGCCAGCTTCGAACGCGCCAACACCGGGGAGCTGTTTTTT.